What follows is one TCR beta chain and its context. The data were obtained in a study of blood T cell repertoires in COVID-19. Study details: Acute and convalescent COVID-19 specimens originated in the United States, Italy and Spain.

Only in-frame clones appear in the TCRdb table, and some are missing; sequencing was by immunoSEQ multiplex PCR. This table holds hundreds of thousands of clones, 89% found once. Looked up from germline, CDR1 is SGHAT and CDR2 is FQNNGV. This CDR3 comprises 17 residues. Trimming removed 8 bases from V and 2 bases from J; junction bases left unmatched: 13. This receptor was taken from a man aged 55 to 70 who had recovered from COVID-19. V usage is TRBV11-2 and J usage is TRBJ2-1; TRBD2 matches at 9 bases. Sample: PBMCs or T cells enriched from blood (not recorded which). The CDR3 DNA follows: TGTGCCAGCTTAGCTTCGGTGGCGGGAGGGCCCTACAATGAGCAGTTCTTC. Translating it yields CASLASVAGGPYNEQFF.